Following are 7 T cell receptor beta chains from one sample sequenced in a study of T-cell memory formation after mild COVID-19. MiXCR, run by TCRdb on the 5' RACE reads, gives a single entry per CDR3 protein. The repertoire holds 430,000 or so distinct CDR3 sequences, 20% to 30% seen once, with about an eighth in the top ten. Sequenced material: PBMCs or a T cell subset sorted from them (not recorded which). All receptors come from an adult woman who had mild COVID-19 (a few samples of this study predate the infection). Cell type and time point are not known.

The CDR3 sequence: CASSLFPGATDTQYF. CDR3 nucleotide sequence: TGTGCCAGCAGCTTATTCCCGGGGGCCACAGATACGCAGTATTTT. This chain joins TRBV7-3 and TRBJ2-3; D possibly uses TRBD1 or TRBD2 (6 bases each). This CDR3 has 15 amino acids. The germline V gene encodes CDR1 SGHTA and CDR2 FQGTGA. The V end lost 2 bases, the J end lost 2 bases, and 11 bases lay between the germline ends.

This sequence joins TRBV4-2 and TRBJ2-2; TRBD2 aligns across 8 bases. CDR3 length: 18 amino acids. V lost 4 bases to trimming and J lost 0 bases; unmatched junction nucleotides: 10. Per germline, CDR1 LGHNA and CDR2 YNFKEQ. This chain's CDR3 is CASSLLAGRGANTGELFF. The CDR3 DNA is TGTGCCAGCAGCCTTTTAGCGGGGCGGGGAGCGAACACCGGGGAGCTGTTTTTT.

This clonotype was found a few times. J is TRBJ2-3 and V is TRBV6-2 or TRBV6-3; possible D gene TRBD1, 6 bases. The V gene's germline CDR1 is MNHEY and CDR2 SVGEGT. The length of the CDR3 is 16 residues. V dropped 6 bases and J dropped 6 bases, with 22 bases sitting between them. In DNA, the CDR3 is TGTGCCAGCAGGTATCCGGGACATAGCCCCCTGGATACGCAGTATTTT. Its translation is CASRYPGHSPLDTQYF.

This chain uses TRBV15 with TRBJ1-5; D possibly corresponds to TRBD1 (5 bases). Trimming took 6 bases from V and 7 from J, leaving 10 bases between them. The length of the CDR3 is 12 residues. CDR1 and CDR2 from the germline V gene are LNHNV and YYDKDF (reference sequence). This CDR3 reads CATSEGRQPQHF. The DNA of the CDR3 is TGTGCCACCAGTGAGGGACGGCAGCCCCAGCATTTT. Based on the CDR3 plus reference TRBV15 and TRBJ1-5, the full variable domain is DAMVIQNPRYQVTQFGKPVTLSCSQTLNHNVMYWYQQKSSQAPKLLFHYYDKDFNNEADTPDNFQSRRPNTSFCFLDIRSPGLGDTAMYLCATSEGRQPQHFGDGTRLSIL.

The V gene is TRBV12-3 or TRBV12-4, the J gene TRBJ1-5; D uncertain. This CDR3 comprises 13 residues. V shed 0 bases and J shed 7 bases, with 7 bases lying between them. In DNA, the CDR3 is TGTGCCAGCAGTTTAGCTCTGGGCCAGCCCCAGCATTTT. This encodes CASSLALGQPQHF.

This rearrangement joins TRBV24-1 to TRBJ1-2; 10 bases align to TRBD1. CDR1 and CDR2 from the germline V gene are KGHDR and SFDVKD. The trim removed 3 bases at V and 2 bases at J, leaving 2 bases unmatched. The CDR3 has 15 residues. The CDR3 nucleotides read TGTGCCACCAGTGATCGGACAGGGGGGAACTATGGCTACACCTTC. It yields the protein CATSDRTGGNYGYTF.

The rearrangement uses TRBV3-1 and TRBJ2-7; maybe TRBD1 (6 bases). Trimming removed 5 bases from V and 4 bases from J, with 15 bases in between. CDR1 and CDR2 from the germline V gene are LGHDT and YNNKEL (reference sequence). The CDR3 covers 14 residues. The CDR3 reads CASSADRPKYEQYF. The DNA of the CDR3 is TGTGCCAGCAGCGCCGACAGGCCCAAATACGAGCAGTACTTC.